This T cell receptor beta chain was sequenced for a study of post-analysis software for immune sequencing data. In the study overall: As for disease course, relapsing-remitting, secondary progressive and progressive-relapsing multiple sclerosis were all included. Whole-study findings and limits: Controls showed significantly higher normalized Chao1 diversity than did multiple sclerosis patients. Five or six TRBV segments, TRBV5-6, TRBV5-1 and TRBV20-1 among them, were found more frequent in patients than controls. Samples sharing a preparation batch grouped tightly together when assessed by F measure.

The germline V and J ends were trimmed by 0 bases and 7 bases, with 12 bases remaining between them. Germline V gene sequence: CDR1 SGHTA, CDR2 FQGNSA. This CDR3 region has 14 residues. TCR beta cDNA libraries had unique molecular identifiers. T cells numbering 1 to 10 million yielded approximately 500,000 cDNA molecules. MiXCR, run by TCRdb on the PCR reads, gives a single entry per CDR3 protein. The repertoire includes about 380,000 distinct CDR3 sequences, less than 35% of them detected once, and 10% to 15% sits in the top ten. In regard to this clonotype: Its matching antigen is unknown.

This receptor was identified in a girl aged 5-17 years with multiple sclerosis. This chain joins TRBV7-2 and TRBJ1-1; D remains unclear. The sequenced material came from blood. This CDR3 reads CASSLARDGGEAFF. CDR3 DNA sequence: TGTGCCAGCAGCTTAGCGCGAGACGGTGGTGAAGCTTTCTTT.